This TCR beta chain derives from a study of a mutant IDH1 vaccine in newly diagnosed glioma. CDR1 is SGDLS and CDR2 is YYNGEE in the germline V gene. V lost 4 bases and J lost 6, with 15 bases in between. The CDR3 length is 14 residues. Measured with immunoSEQ multiplex PCR; TCRdb has only the in-frame clones, and not every one. This sample carries tens of thousands of clones, more than 80% of them seen once, and the ten largest clones take around 0.73%. Concerning this clone itself: Antigen unknown.

Sample time point: week 23, last vaccination. Vaccination used 300 ug of mutant IDH1 20-mer peptide per dose, with topical imiquimod. Each donor presented with a new WHO grade 3 or 4 astrocytoma that tested IDH1-mutant and showed ATRX loss. This TCR was recovered from a woman between 50 and 59 years old with glioma. This material consisted of PBMCs, taken from a glioma patient whose treatment included an IDH1 peptide vaccine. This chain connects TRBV9 to TRBJ2-3, with a possible D match to TRBD1 (6 bases). Here the CDR3 reads CASSTYSQGDTQYF. CDR3 coding DNA: TGTGCCAGCAGCACTTACAGCCAGGGGGATACGCAGTATTTT.